A single sample gave rise to the 7 T cell receptor beta chains below, sequenced in a study of CD8+CD57+ T cells in acquired aplastic anemia. Patients included in sequencing had previously demonstrated CD8+CD57+ cell expansion by flow cytometry. According to the study, genomic DNA was the template for TCR beta VDJ and CDR3 profiling. MiXCR was run by TCRdb on the reads, yielding one entry per CDR3 protein. The sample consists of 150,000 or so distinct CDR3 sequences, around 50% of them appearing once. What was sequenced was sorted CD4+, CD8+, or CD8+CD57+ T cells (not recorded which) from PBMCs. The receptors derive from a human donor with aplastic anemia.

In this sample, this clonotype turned up many times. The rearrangement uses TRBV12-3 or TRBV12-4 and TRBJ1-5, with D perhaps matching TRBD1 (6 bases). V was pared by 6 bases and J by 6 bases, with 12 bases between. The CDR3 totals 13 residues. In DNA, the CDR3 is TGTGCCAGCAGCTCGACAGGATTTCAGCCCCAGCATTTT. This gives the protein CASSSTGFQPQHF.

The chain uses TRBV2 and TRBJ2-1; 7 nucleotides match TRBD2. This CDR3 has 14 residues. V shed 6 bases and J 7 bases; nucleotides not matched to a gene: 9. Germline V gives CDR1 SNHLY, CDR2 FYNNEI. In nucleotides, the CDR3 is TGTGCCAGCAGGGTCGGCGGGAGAAGGAATGAGCAGTTCTTC. It is translated as CASRVGGRRNEQFF.

The chain carries TRBV5-1 and TRBJ2-5; D unresolved. The CDR3 is 15 amino acids. V was clipped by 5 bases and J by 2 bases, with 16 bases between them. CDR1 SGHRS and CDR2 YFSETQ come from the germline V gene. The chain's CDR3 is CASSRDGASQETQYF. For the CDR3, the DNA is TGCGCCAGCAGTAGAGACGGAGCCTCTCAAGAGACCCAGTACTTC.

The chain carries TRBV20-1 and TRBJ1-5, with 11 bases fitting TRBD1. The trim removed 0 bases at V and 2 bases at J, leaving 3 bases unmatched. The CDR3 spans 16 residues. Germline loops: CDR1 DFQATT, CDR2 SNEGSKA (reference sequence). CDR3 in amino acids: CSARDRTGGGNQPQHF. The CDR3 coding sequence is TGCAGTGCTAGAGACCGGACAGGGGGCGGCAATCAGCCCCAGCATTTT.

This clonotype was seen at least ten times. V gene TRBV5-1 combines with J gene TRBJ1-1; D gene unclear. The CDR3 is 15 amino acids. Germline V gene data show CDR1 as SGHRS and CDR2 as YFSETQ. With 1 base removed from V and 1 base from J, the gap between germline ends came to 11 bases. The CDR3 DNA reads TGCGCCAGCAGCTTGTCTCCCACTAAGAACACTGAAGCTTTCTTT. Protein sequence: CASSLSPTKNTEAFF.

The chain employs TRBV9 and TRBJ1-1; D uncertain. CDR1 is SGDLS and CDR2 is YYNGEE in the germline V gene. The V end lost 5 bases, the J end lost 4 bases, and 21 bases lay between the germline ends. The CDR3 contains 16 residues. CDR3 sequence: CASSFQGSRVPTEAFF. CDR3 nucleotide sequence: TGTGCCAGCAGTTTCCAAGGGTCGAGGGTCCCCACTGAAGCTTTCTTT.

The CDR3 DNA follows: TGTGCCAGCAGCTTAGAGGGCAGGGCCATTCCCCCTATCTACGAGCAGTACTTC. Amino acid sequence: CASSLEGRAIPPIYEQYF. The chain links TRBV11-2 to TRBJ2-7; D is possibly TRBD1 (5 bases). The germline V gene encodes CDR1 SGHAT and CDR2 FQNNGV. The CDR3 length is 18 residues. The germline V and J ends were trimmed by 0 bases and 3 bases, with 21 bases remaining between them.